These 30 T cell receptor beta chains share one sample of origin, sequenced in a study of blood T cell repertoires in COVID-19. TCRdb's table, derived via immunoSEQ multiplex PCR, lists solely in-frame clones and lacks some. The sample has around 270,000 clones, 80% to 90% seen once; the top ten hold 4.2%. Sequences were obtained from peripheral blood. These receptors were collected from a man aged 55 to 70 with acute or convalescent COVID-19.

This sequence joins TRBV7-6 and TRBJ2-7; D remains unclear. Germline lookup yields CDR1 SGHVS and CDR2 FNYEAQ. This CDR3 comprises 15 residues. Trimming stripped 5 bases from V and 6 bases from J, with 20 bases between. The CDR3 loop is CASSIYAGSHGEQYF. CDR3 sequence (DNA): TGTGCCAGCAGCATCTACGCCGGGTCCCACGGCGAGCAGTACTTC.

The chain couples TRBV28 to TRBJ1-1, with 8 nucleotides matching TRBD1. There are 14 residues in the CDR3. Per the germline V gene, CDR1 is MDHEN and CDR2 is SYDVKM. V lost 6 bases, J lost 10 bases, and 13 bases stayed unmatched. This CDR3 is CASSLDQGAVGAFF. For the CDR3, the DNA is TGTGCCAGCAGCCTTGACCAGGGGGCCGTGGGAGCTTTCTTT.

The chain recombines TRBV7-8 with TRBJ1-1; D uncertain. Trimming removed 0 bases at V and 6 bases at J, with 8 bases between. The CDR3 is 13 residues long. Germline-derived CDR1 and CDR2 are SGHVS and FQNEAQ. As DNA, the CDR3 is TGTGCCAGCAGCTTAGCTGGGAGGGCTGAAGCTTTCTTT. It yields the protein CASSLAGRAEAFF. Together with reference TRBV7-8 and TRBJ1-1, the CDR3 gives the full variable domain: GAGVSQSPRYKVAKRGQDVALRCDPISGHVSLFWYQQALGQGPEFLTYFQNEAQLDKSGLPSDRFFAERPEGSVSTLKIQRTQQEDSAVYLCASSLAGRAEAFFGQGTRLTVV.

The rearrangement uses TRBV10-2 and TRBJ1-4; D not resolved. The V end was cut by 7 bases, the J end by 2 bases, with 20 bases between. The germline CDR1 and CDR2 sequences are WSHSY and SAAADI. The CDR3 covers 17 residues. The DNA of the CDR3 is TGCGCCAGCAATTTTCCCAGGTCGATAGGCACTAATGAAAAACTGTTTTTT. It translates to CASNFPRSIGTNEKLFF.

The gene calls are TRBV4-1 and TRBJ2-7; D is unresolved. There are 16 residues in the CDR3. Germline loops: CDR1 MGHRA, CDR2 YSYEKL. The V end lost 0 bases, the J end lost 0 bases, and 12 bases lay between the germline ends. For the CDR3, the DNA is TGCGCCAGCAGCCAAGATCTAGGCTCCAGCTCCTACGAGCAGTACTTC. Its translation is CASSQDLGSSSYEQYF.

Comments on this clone: Other DNA sequences in the sample encode the same CDR3. J is TRBJ1-6 and V is TRBV18; D may be TRBD1 (6 bases). The V gene lost 2 bases and the J gene lost 0 bases, with 8 bases spanning the gap. The germline CDR1 and CDR2 sequences are KGHSH and LQKENI. The CDR3 contains 16 residues. This chain's CDR3 is CASSPDRPSYNSPLHF. CDR3 nucleotides: TGTGCCAGCTCACCAGACAGGCCCTCCTATAATTCACCCCTCCACTTT.

This clone was seen just once. The J gene is TRBJ1-4, the V gene TRBV6-5; TRBD1 aligns across 7 bases. This CDR3 spans 14 amino acids. V gave up 4 bases and J gave up 5 bases; unmatched junction bases: 4. CDR1 and CDR2 (germline): MNHEY, SVGAGI. The CDR3 spells CASSSGQMNEKLFF. In DNA, the CDR3 is TGTGCCAGCAGTTCGGGACAGATGAATGAAAAACTGTTTTTT.

The chain employs TRBV7-9 and TRBJ1-1; 8 nucleotides agree with TRBD1. The V gene end was trimmed by 1 base and the J gene end by 1 base; junction bases not matched to a gene: 2. CDR3 size: 15 residues. Germline assignment: CDR1 SEHNR and CDR2 FQNEAQ (reference sequence). CDR3 nucleotides: TGTGCCAGCAGCTTAGGGGGACAGGAGAACACTGAAGCTTTCTTT. It specifies CASSLGGQENTEAFF.

The chain combines TRBV19 with TRBJ2-1, with 10 positions matching TRBD2. The germline gives CDR1 LNHDA, CDR2 SQIVND (reference sequence). The CDR3 totals 14 residues. The V segment lost 8 bases and the J segment 7 bases; nucleotides outside the gene matches: 8. The CDR3 loop reads CASWGGTSANEQFF. The DNA of the CDR3 is TGTGCCAGTTGGGGGGGGACTAGCGCAAATGAGCAGTTCTTC.

This chain uses TRBV2 with TRBJ2-2; 8 positions agree with TRBD1. This CDR3 is built from 16 residues. V was clipped by 5 bases and J by 2 bases; unmatched bases: 7. CDR1 and CDR2 from the germline V gene are SNHLY and FYNNEI. The CDR3 DNA reads TGTGCCAGCAGTTCCGGACAGGGATTTAACACCGGGGAGCTGTTTTTT. Translating it yields CASSSGQGFNTGELFF. The whole variable domain, filled in from reference TRBV2 and TRBJ2-2, reads EPEVTQTPSHQVTQMGQEVILRCVPISNHLYFYWYRQILGQKVEFLVSFYNNEISEKSEIFDDQFSVERPDGSNFTLKIRSTKLEDSAMYFCASSSGQGFNTGELFFGEGSRLTVL.

The chain uses TRBV10-2 and TRBJ2-7; tentatively, D is TRBD2 (6 bases). V was cut by 3 bases and J by 0 bases, with 18 bases left in between. The CDR3 spans 17 residues. The germline CDR1 and CDR2 sequences are WSHSY and SAAADI. The CDR3 bases are TGCGCCAGCAGTGACCCACCTTGGGGGGAAGGCTCCTACGAGCAGTACTTC. Its protein product is CASSDPPWGEGSYEQYF.

This chain links TRBV6-6 with TRBJ2-2; 9 nucleotides line up with TRBD1. V lost 5 bases to trimming and J lost 0 bases; unmatched junction nucleotides: 7. There are 17 residues in the CDR3. Germline values: CDR1 MNHNY, CDR2 SVGAGI (reference sequence). CDR3 in amino acids: CASSLGTGSTNTGELFF. CDR3 coding DNA: TGTGCCAGCAGTCTCGGGACAGGGAGTACGAACACCGGGGAGCTGTTTTTT.

The chain recombines TRBV4-1 with TRBJ1-5, with unresolved D. CDR3 length: 16 residues. Trimming pared 0 bases from V and 0 bases from J, leaving 9 bases between. The germline V gene encodes CDR1 MGHRA and CDR2 YSYEKL. This chain's CDR3 is CASSQDPGYSNQPQHF. CDR3 in DNA: TGCGCCAGCAGCCAAGATCCCGGGTATAGCAATCAGCCCCAGCATTTT.

This clone has just one count. The V and J genes are TRBV6-2 or TRBV6-3 and TRBJ2-1; 11 positions match TRBD2. The CDR3 extends over 14 amino acids. Germline values: CDR1 MNHEY, CDR2 SVGEGT. Losses at the gene ends were 5 bases for V and 10 bases for J; bases not matched to a gene: 7. In nucleotides, the CDR3 is TGTGCCAGCAGTCTCACGGGACTAGCGGAGGAGCAGTTCTTC. It codes for CASSLTGLAEEQFF.

This clone appeared a single time. J is TRBJ2-5 and V is TRBV7-9; D might be TRBD1 (6 bases). The CDR3 has 14 residues. CDR1 SEHNR and CDR2 FQNEAQ come from the germline V gene (reference sequence). V was shortened by 6 bases and J by 2 bases, with 13 bases between the two germline ends. The CDR3 region has the DNA TGTGCCAGCAGTAGAACAGGGTCGCAAGAGACCCAGTACTTC. Translated: CASSRTGSQETQYF.

CDR3 nucleotides: TGCGCCAGCAGCCCTACAGGGTTCGAGCAGTACTTC. As protein: CASSPTGFEQYF. The genes are TRBV4-1 and TRBJ2-7; D might be TRBD1 (6 bases). The CDR3 totals 12 residues. Trimming took 4 bases from V and 6 from J, leaving 10 bases between them. The germline CDR1 and CDR2 sequences are MGHRA and YSYEKL.

The chain is built from TRBV9 and TRBJ2-5, with TRBD2 matching 13 bases. The CDR3 is 16 residues long. V dropped 4 bases and J dropped 4; count of bases not matched to a gene: 7. Looked up from germline, CDR1 is SGDLS and CDR2 is YYNGEE. As DNA, the CDR3 is TGTGCCAGCAGCCCTAGCGGACTAGCGGGGGTAGAGACCCAGTACTTC. This codes for CASSPSGLAGVETQYF.

The chain combines TRBV13 with TRBJ2-7; D gene uncertain. The germline CDR1 and CDR2 sequences are PRHDT and FYEKMQ (reference sequence). The ends were cut back, 0 bases at V and 0 bases at J, with 6 bases in the middle. This CDR3 is built from 14 residues. CDR3 residues: CASSLGRSSYEQYF. The CDR3 bases are TGTGCCAGCAGCTTAGGCCGGAGCTCCTACGAGCAGTACTTC.

The chain couples TRBV19 to TRBJ2-5; D gene uncertain. V dropped 4 bases and J dropped 8 bases, with 17 bases sitting between them. The CDR3 spans 14 residues. Germline lookup yields CDR1 LNHDA and CDR2 SQIVND (reference sequence). Here the CDR3 DNA reads TGTGCCAGTAGTAAGGTCACTACAACTCCTACCCAGTACTTC. This sequence encodes CASSKVTTTPTQYF.

This sequence joins TRBV19 and TRBJ1-5; D is possibly TRBD1 (5 bases). V lost 2 bases and J lost 12, with 8 bases in between. This CDR3 spans 11 amino acids. The germline CDR1 and CDR2 sequences are LNHDA and SQIVND (reference sequence). This CDR3 reads CASSIQGLQHF. The CDR3, as DNA: TGTGCCAGTAGTATACAGGGACTCCAGCATTTT.

The rearrangement joins TRBV7-6 to TRBJ1-6; D is uncertain. Germline V CDR1 and CDR2: SGHVS, FNYEAQ. The CDR3 runs to 15 residues. V lost 0 bases, J lost 7 bases, and 10 bases lay in between. The CDR3 here is CASSLAAGSNSPLHF. CDR3 DNA sequence: TGTGCCAGCAGCTTAGCGGCCGGGAGCAATTCACCCCTCCACTTT.

This clone was counted a few times. The chain uses TRBV11-3 and TRBJ2-2, with a tentative D call TRBD1 (6 bases). The germline V gene has CDR1 SGHNT and CDR2 YENEEA. Trimming took 5 bases from V and 6 from J, leaving 10 bases between them. CDR3 length: 13 amino acids. The CDR3 loop is CASSPRTAGELFF. Written as DNA, the CDR3 is TGTGCCAGCAGCCCCCGGACAGCCGGGGAGCTGTTTTTT. The full variable domain, completed using reference TRBV11-3 and TRBJ2-2, is EAGVVQSPRYKIIEKKQPVAFWCNPISGHNTLYWYLQNLGQGPELLIRYENEEAVDDSQLPKDRFSAERLKGVDSTLKIQPAELGDSAVYLCASSPRTAGELFFGEGSRLTVL.

V is TRBV6-5 and J is TRBJ2-1; 10 bases agree with TRBD2. CDR1 and CDR2 from the germline V gene are MNHEY and SVGAGI. V shed 8 bases and J 9 bases; nucleotides not matched to a gene: 13. The CDR3 has 15 amino acids. CDR3 region: CASARGGSGRGEQFF. The CDR3 coding sequence is TGTGCCAGCGCCCGGGGGGGGAGCGGGAGGGGTGAGCAGTTCTTC.

This clone was observed a few times. DNA for the CDR3: TGTGCCAGCAGTTACTCCCCCGTCGGGGAAAAACTGTTTTTT. It translates to CASSYSPVGEKLFF. The rearrangement joins TRBV6-5 to TRBJ1-4; D not certain. Per the germline V gene, CDR1 is MNHEY and CDR2 is SVGAGI. The CDR3 totals 14 residues. V lost 0 bases, J lost 8 bases, and 10 bases lay in between.

The chain joins TRBV14 to TRBJ1-1; no clear D gene. V lost 0 bases and J 0 bases, leaving 8 bases between the germline ends. CDR3 length: 15 residues. CDR1 is SGHDN and CDR2 is FVKESK in the germline V gene. This chain's CDR3 is CASSQDAGMNTEAFF. The CDR3 DNA is TGTGCCAGCAGCCAAGATGCCGGGATGAACACTGAAGCTTTCTTT.

V and J are TRBV6-1 and TRBJ2-6; TRBD1 is a possible D gene (5 bases). Per the germline V gene, CDR1 is MNHNS and CDR2 is SASEGT. Between the trimmed V and J ends, which lost 3 bases and 1 base, there was a span of 10 bases. This CDR3 region has 16 residues. The CDR3 is CASSDRPGSGANVLTF. CDR3 in DNA: TGTGCCAGCAGTGACCGTCCAGGGTCTGGGGCCAACGTCCTGACTTTC.

The chain uses TRBV4-3 and TRBJ2-5; D is unclear. The CDR3 has 13 amino acids. Germline CDR1 LGHNA, CDR2 YSLEER. V gave up 1 base and J gave up 1 base, with 4 bases separating them. Written as DNA, the CDR3 is TGCGCCAGCAGCCAAGGACTCCAAGAGACCCAGTACTTC. This codes for CASSQGLQETQYF.

V is TRBV7-3 and J is TRBJ2-5, with D perhaps matching TRBD2 (6 bases). In germline, CDR1 is SGHTA, CDR2 FQGTGA. The V and J ends lost 2 bases and 1 base respectively, with 20 bases between them. The CDR3 has 18 residues. CDR3 bases: TGTGCCAGCAGCTTAGTAGTCGTGAAAGCTAGCGTCCAAGAGACCCAGTACTTC. Amino acids: CASSLVVVKASVQETQYF. Complete variable domain (other parts from reference TRBV7-3 and TRBJ2-5): GAGVSQTPSNKVTEKGKYVELRCDPISGHTALYWYRQSLGQGPEFLIYFQGTGAADDSGLPNDRFFAVRPEGSVSTLKIQRTERGDSAVYLCASSLVVVKASVQETQYFGPGTRLLVL.

The chain combines TRBV24-1 with TRBJ1-2, with a possible D match to TRBD1 (6 bases). CDR1 is KGHDR, CDR2 SFDVKD, per germline. This CDR3 has 14 amino acids. V lost 4 bases and J 2 bases, leaving 10 bases between the germline ends. Here the CDR3 reads CATSDGQQNYGYTF. DNA of the CDR3: TGTGCCACCAGTGACGGACAGCAAAACTATGGCTACACCTTC.

V and J are TRBV20-1 and TRBJ2-1; TRBD2 is a possible D gene (5 bases). The V and J ends lost 6 bases and 12 bases respectively, with 15 bases between them. From germline, CDR1 is DFQATT and CDR2 SNEGSKA (reference sequence). The CDR3 runs to 11 residues. As DNA, the CDR3 is TGCAGTGCCCCCCTACAGCGGAGGCAGTTCTTC. Protein: CSAPLQRRQFF.